The next 17 T cell receptor beta chains were all read from a single sample in a study of control samples from healthy donors and cancer patients. Here immunoSEQ multiplex PCR was the method, and the copy in TCRdb shows in-frame clones only, minus some. The profile covers approximately 90,000 clones, with roughly nine tenths appearing a single time and around 15% taken by the ten largest. Sequencing was performed on blood. Receptor source: an older woman in good health.

J is TRBJ1-2 and V is TRBV25-1; D is unclear. Germline CDR1 MGHDK, CDR2 SYGVNS. V was trimmed by 2 bases and J by 0 bases, leaving 7 bases between them. The CDR3 totals 14 residues. Written as DNA, the CDR3 is TGTGCCAGCAGTGAACCGGGTCCTAACTATGGCTACACCTTC. It translates to CASSEPGPNYGYTF.

This rearrangement joins TRBV9 to TRBJ1-1; D is undetermined. V was cut by 0 bases and J by 7 bases, with 7 bases left in between. CDR3 size: 12 residues. Per germline, CDR1 SGDLS and CDR2 YYNGEE. Written as DNA, the CDR3 is TGTGCCAGCAGCGTAGAACTGGGTGAAGCTTTCTTT. This codes for CASSVELGEAFF.

The chain links TRBV29-1 to TRBJ1-3; no reliable D call. The CDR3 totals 14 residues. Germline assignment: CDR1 SQVTM and CDR2 ANQGSEA. The germline V and J ends were trimmed by 4 bases and 4 bases, with 14 bases remaining between them. As DNA, the CDR3 is TGCAGCGTTGGAACTCGGACGGGCGGAAACACCATATATTTT. It specifies CSVGTRTGGNTIYF.

V gene TRBV4-3 combines with J gene TRBJ1-2; D gene uncertain. This CDR3 is 13 amino acids long. Germline assignment: CDR1 LGHNA and CDR2 YSLEER. V shed 0 bases and J shed 7 bases, with 9 bases lying between them. The CDR3 loop reads CASSQDRISGYTF. CDR3 sequence (DNA): TGCGCCAGCAGCCAAGATCGGATTAGTGGCTACACCTTC.

This chain uses TRBV19 with TRBJ2-7; D possibly matches TRBD1 or TRBD2 (5 bases each). Germline loops: CDR1 LNHDA, CDR2 SQIVND (reference sequence). This CDR3 comprises 14 residues. Trimming removed 6 bases at V and 6 bases at J, with 18 bases between. CDR3 in amino acids: CASSSGAGGAEQYF. CDR3 DNA: TGTGCCAGTAGCTCCGGGGCCGGAGGCGCCGAGCAGTACTTC.

The genes are TRBV7-2 and TRBJ2-5, with D uncertain. CDR1 and CDR2 from the germline V gene are SGHTA and FQGNSA. V was cut by 1 base and J by 5 bases, with 8 bases left in between. The CDR3 is 13 residues long. The CDR3 is CASSLGIAETQYF. The CDR3 DNA is TGTGCCAGCAGCTTAGGCATAGCTGAGACCCAGTACTTC.

The CDR3 bases are TGTGCCAGCAGCCCAGGACTAGCGGGAGAGATTTGGAATGAGCAGTTCTTC. It translates to CASSPGLAGEIWNEQFF. The chain employs TRBV7-9 and TRBJ2-1, with 13 bases fitting TRBD2. The CDR3 spans 17 residues. The germline gives CDR1 SEHNR, CDR2 FQNEAQ (reference sequence). J was trimmed by 7 bases and V by 5 bases; bases with no gene match: 11.

The J gene is TRBJ2-5, the V gene TRBV3-1 (or the pseudogene TRBV3-2); no definite D call. The CDR3 covers 13 residues. V was trimmed by 1 base and J by 5 bases, leaving 8 bases between them. In germline, CDR1 is LGHDT, CDR2 YNNKEL (reference sequence). The CDR3 sequence: CASSQGVSETQYF. The CDR3 DNA follows: TGTGCCAGCAGCCAAGGGGTTTCTGAGACCCAGTACTTC.

The rearrangement joins TRBV19 to TRBJ1-4; D is possibly TRBD1 (5 bases). Trimming cost V 5 bases and J 8 bases, with 12 bases left between them. Germline V lookup: CDR1 LNHDA, CDR2 SQIVND (reference sequence). The CDR3 has 13 amino acids. The DNA for the CDR3 is TGTGCCAGTAGTCAGGGTTCCGGAGAAAAACTGTTTTTT. This translates into CASSQGSGEKLFF.

The chain uses TRBV5-6 and TRBJ1-1, with D possibly being TRBD1 (5 bases). The germline V gene has CDR1 SGHDT and CDR2 YYEEEE. The CDR3 length is 17 residues. V dropped 1 base and J dropped 0 bases, with 16 bases sitting between them. Written as DNA, the CDR3 is TGTGCCAGCAGCTTGCTCGGTGCAGGGAGTATGAACACTGAAGCTTTCTTT. This codes for CASSLLGAGSMNTEAFF. Full variable domain (rest looked up from reference TRBV5-6 and TRBJ1-1): DAGVTQSPTHLIKTRGQQVTLRCSPKSGHDTVSWYQQALGQGPQFIFQYYEEEERQRGNFPDRFSGHQFPNYSSELNVNALLLGDSALYLCASSLLGAGSMNTEAFFGQGTRLTVV.

This sequence joins TRBV6-5 and TRBJ1-5; 7 bases are shared with TRBD1. Germline V gene sequence: CDR1 MNHEY, CDR2 SVGAGI. J gave up 7 bases and V 4 bases, and 4 bases lay outside the gene matches. The CDR3 extends over 13 amino acids. The CDR3 DNA is TGTGCCAGCAGTTCAGGGGGGGTCCAGCCCCAGCATTTT. Encoded protein: CASSSGGVQPQHF.

The chain is built from TRBV5-5 and TRBJ2-1, with D perhaps matching TRBD1 or TRBD2 (6 bases each). The V end lost 3 bases, the J end lost 10 bases, and 23 bases lay between the germline ends. This CDR3 region has 16 residues. Germline CDR1 and CDR2: SGHKS and YYEKEE (reference sequence). The CDR3 spells CASSSLYGGRAPEQFF. The CDR3 DNA is TGTGCCAGCAGCTCCCTCTATGGGGGGCGGGCTCCCGAGCAGTTCTTC.

The chain employs TRBV6-5 and TRBJ1-5; D unclear. Trimming cost V 5 bases and J 2 bases, with 13 bases left between them. CDR3 length: 15 residues. Per the germline V gene, CDR1 is MNHEY and CDR2 is SVGAGI. The CDR3 spells CASSRLGGGNQPQHF. As DNA, the CDR3 is TGTGCCAGCAGTCGCCTGGGTGGGGGCAATCAGCCCCAGCATTTT.

The chain employs TRBV27 and TRBJ1-1; D might be TRBD1 (6 bases). Trimming cost V 2 bases and J 10 bases, with 11 bases left between them. The CDR3 extends over 12 amino acids. Germline CDR1 MNHEY, CDR2 SMNVEV (reference sequence). Written as DNA, the CDR3 is TGTGCCAGCAGTTTACTCCGGGGGGCAGCTTTCTTT. Protein: CASSLLRGAAFF.

This sequence joins TRBV3-1 (or the pseudogene TRBV3-2) and TRBJ2-2; D remains ambiguous. The germline V and J ends were trimmed by 4 bases and 1 base, with 4 bases remaining between them. The CDR3 has 13 amino acids. Germline loops: CDR1 LGHDT, CDR2 YNNKEL (reference sequence). CDR3 coding DNA: TGTGCCAGCAGCCTGTGGAACACCGGGGAGCTGTTTTTT. Its protein product is CASSLWNTGELFF.

This clone was found once. This sequence joins TRBV11-2 and TRBJ1-1; D possibly corresponds to TRBD1 (5 bases). Trimming took off 1 base at V and 4 bases at J, with 7 bases between the two ends. This CDR3 is built from 13 residues. In germline, CDR1 is SGHAT, CDR2 FQNNGV. The CDR3 protein is CASSLGRVTEAFF. The DNA for the CDR3 is TGTGCCAGCAGCTTAGGCAGGGTCACTGAAGCTTTCTTT. The full variable domain, in which reference TRBV11-2 and TRBJ1-1 provide the parts outside the CDR3, is EAGVAQSPRYKIIEKRQSVAFWCNPISGHATLYWYQQILGQGPKLLIQFQNNGVVDDSQLPKDRFSAERLKGVDSTLKIQPAKLEDSAVYLCASSLGRVTEAFFGQGTRLTVV.

This chain uses TRBV12-5 with TRBJ2-1, with TRBD2 identical over 7 bases. The CDR3 is 14 residues long. Looked up from germline, CDR1 is LGHNT and CDR2 is FRNRAP. J was trimmed by 4 bases and V by 3 bases; bases with no gene match: 3. CDR3 loop: CASGFPSGYNEQFF. The CDR3 DNA reads as TGTGCTAGTGGTTTTCCTAGCGGTTACAATGAGCAGTTCTTC.